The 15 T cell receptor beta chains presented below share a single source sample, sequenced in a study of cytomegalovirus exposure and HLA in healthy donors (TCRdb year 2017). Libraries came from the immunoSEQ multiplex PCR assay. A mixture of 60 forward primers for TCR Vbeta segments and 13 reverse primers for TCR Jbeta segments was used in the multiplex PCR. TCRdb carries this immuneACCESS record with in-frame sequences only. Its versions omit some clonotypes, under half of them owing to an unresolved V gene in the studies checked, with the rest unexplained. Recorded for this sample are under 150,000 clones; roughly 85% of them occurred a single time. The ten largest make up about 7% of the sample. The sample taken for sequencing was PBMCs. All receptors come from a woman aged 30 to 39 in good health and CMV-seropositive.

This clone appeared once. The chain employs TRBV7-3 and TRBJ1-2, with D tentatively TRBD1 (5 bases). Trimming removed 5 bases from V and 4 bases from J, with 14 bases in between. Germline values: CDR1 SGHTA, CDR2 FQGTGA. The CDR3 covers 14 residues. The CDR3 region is CASSPDSSGYGYTF. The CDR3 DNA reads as TGTGCCAGCAGCCCTGACAGCTCAGGCTATGGCTACACCTTC. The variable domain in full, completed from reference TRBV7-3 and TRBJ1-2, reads GAGVSQTPSNKVTEKGKYVELRCDPISGHTALYWYRQSLGQGPEFLIYFQGTGAADDSGLPNDRFFAVRPEGSVSTLKIQRTERGDSAVYLCASSPDSSGYGYTFGSGTRLTVV.

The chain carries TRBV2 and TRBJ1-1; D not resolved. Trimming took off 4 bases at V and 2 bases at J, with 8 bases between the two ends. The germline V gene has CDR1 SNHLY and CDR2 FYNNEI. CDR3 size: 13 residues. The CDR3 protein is CASSAQFNTEAFF. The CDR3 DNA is TGTGCCAGCAGTGCCCAGTTTAACACTGAAGCTTTCTTT. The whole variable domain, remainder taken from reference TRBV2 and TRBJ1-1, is EPEVTQTPSHQVTQMGQEVILRCVPISNHLYFYWYRQILGQKVEFLVSFYNNEISEKSEIFDDQFSVERPDGSNFTLKIRSTKLEDSAMYFCASSAQFNTEAFFGQGTRLTVV.

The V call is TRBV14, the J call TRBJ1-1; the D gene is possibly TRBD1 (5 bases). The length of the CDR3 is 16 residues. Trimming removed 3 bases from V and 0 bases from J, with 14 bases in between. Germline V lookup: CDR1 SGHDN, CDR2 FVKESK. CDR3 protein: CASSHEGAGMNTEAFF. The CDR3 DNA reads TGTGCCAGCAGCCATGAAGGGGCGGGGATGAACACTGAAGCTTTCTTT.

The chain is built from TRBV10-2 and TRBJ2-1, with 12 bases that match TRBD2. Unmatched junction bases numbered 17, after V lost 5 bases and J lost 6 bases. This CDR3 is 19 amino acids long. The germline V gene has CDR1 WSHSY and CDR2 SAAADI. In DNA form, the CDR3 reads TGCGCCAGCAGTAAGGACAGGGGAAAGTCTAGCGGGAGGGTCAATGAGCAGTTCTTC. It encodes CASSKDRGKSSGRVNEQFF.

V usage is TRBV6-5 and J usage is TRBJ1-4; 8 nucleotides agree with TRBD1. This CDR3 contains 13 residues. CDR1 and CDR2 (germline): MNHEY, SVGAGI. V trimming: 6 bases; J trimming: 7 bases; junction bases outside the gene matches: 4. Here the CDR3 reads CASRSDRGEKLFF. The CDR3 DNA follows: TGTGCCAGCAGGTCAGACAGGGGTGAAAAACTGTTTTTT.

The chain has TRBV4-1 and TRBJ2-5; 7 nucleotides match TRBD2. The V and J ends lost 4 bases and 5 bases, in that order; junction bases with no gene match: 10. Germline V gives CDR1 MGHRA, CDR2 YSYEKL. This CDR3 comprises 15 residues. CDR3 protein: CASSLVGGGAETQYF. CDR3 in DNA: TGCGCCAGCAGCCTGGTAGGCGGGGGAGCCGAGACCCAGTACTTC.

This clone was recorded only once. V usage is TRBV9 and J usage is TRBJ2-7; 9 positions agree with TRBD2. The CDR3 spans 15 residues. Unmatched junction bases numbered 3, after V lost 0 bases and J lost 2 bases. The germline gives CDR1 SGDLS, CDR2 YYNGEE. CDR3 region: CASSVGGRGTYEQYF. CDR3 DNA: TGTGCCAGCAGCGTAGGCGGGAGGGGCACCTACGAGCAGTACTTC.

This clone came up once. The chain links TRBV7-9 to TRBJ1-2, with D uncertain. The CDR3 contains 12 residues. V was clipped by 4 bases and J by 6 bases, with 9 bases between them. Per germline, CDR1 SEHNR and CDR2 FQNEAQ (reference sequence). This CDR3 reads CASSSYGNGYTF. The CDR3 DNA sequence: TGTGCCAGCAGCTCCTACGGGAATGGCTACACCTTC.

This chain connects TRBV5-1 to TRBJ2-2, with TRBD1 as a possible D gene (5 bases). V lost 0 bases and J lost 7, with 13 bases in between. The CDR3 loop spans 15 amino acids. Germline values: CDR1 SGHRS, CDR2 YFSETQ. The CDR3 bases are TGCGCCAGCAGCTTGGGTCCGCAGGGTAACGGGGAGCTGTTTTTT. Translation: CASSLGPQGNGELFF.

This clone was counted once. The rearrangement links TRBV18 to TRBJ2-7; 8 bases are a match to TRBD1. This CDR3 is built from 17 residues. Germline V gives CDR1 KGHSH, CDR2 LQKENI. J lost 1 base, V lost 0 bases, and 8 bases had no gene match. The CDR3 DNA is TGTGCCAGCTCACCACCTCCGGGGACAGGCAATTCCTACGAGCAGTACTTC. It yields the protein CASSPPPGTGNSYEQYF.

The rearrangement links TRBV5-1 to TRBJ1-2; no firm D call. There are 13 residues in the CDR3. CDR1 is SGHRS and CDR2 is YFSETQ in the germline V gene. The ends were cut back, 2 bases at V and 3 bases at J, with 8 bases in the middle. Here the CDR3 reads CASSLRSDYGYTF. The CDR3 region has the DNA TGCGCCAGCAGCTTAAGGAGTGACTATGGCTACACCTTC.

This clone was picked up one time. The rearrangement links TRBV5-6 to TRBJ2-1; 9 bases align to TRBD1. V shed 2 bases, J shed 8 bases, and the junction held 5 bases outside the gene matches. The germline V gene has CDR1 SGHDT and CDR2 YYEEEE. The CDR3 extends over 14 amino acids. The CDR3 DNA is TGTGCCAGCAGCTTAGGGACAGGGTTTCATGAGCAGTTCTTC. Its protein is CASSLGTGFHEQFF.

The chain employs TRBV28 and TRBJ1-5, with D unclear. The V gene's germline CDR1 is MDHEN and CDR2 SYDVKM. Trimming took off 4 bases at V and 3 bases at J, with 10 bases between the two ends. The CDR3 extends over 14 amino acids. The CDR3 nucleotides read TGTGCCAGCAGTTCCGGGAACTCCAATCAGCCCCAGCATTTT. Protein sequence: CASSSGNSNQPQHF.

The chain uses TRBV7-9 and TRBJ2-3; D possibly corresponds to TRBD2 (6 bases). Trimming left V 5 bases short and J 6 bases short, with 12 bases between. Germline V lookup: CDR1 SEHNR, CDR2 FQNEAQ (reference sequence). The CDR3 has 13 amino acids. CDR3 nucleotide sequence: TGTGCCAGCAGCCTTGTGGAGGGGGATACGCAGTATTTT. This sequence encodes CASSLVEGDTQYF.

CDR3 in DNA: TGTGCCAGCAACCTCCCGGGGGGAACAGGGCCCTTTGAAGCTTTCTTT. Its translation: CASNLPGGTGPFEAFF. The chain has TRBV28 and TRBJ1-1, with a possible D match to TRBD1 (6 bases). Germline CDR1 reads MDHEN; CDR2 reads SYDVKM. CDR3 length: 16 amino acids. V lost 7 bases to trimming and J lost 7 bases, with 25 bases between them.